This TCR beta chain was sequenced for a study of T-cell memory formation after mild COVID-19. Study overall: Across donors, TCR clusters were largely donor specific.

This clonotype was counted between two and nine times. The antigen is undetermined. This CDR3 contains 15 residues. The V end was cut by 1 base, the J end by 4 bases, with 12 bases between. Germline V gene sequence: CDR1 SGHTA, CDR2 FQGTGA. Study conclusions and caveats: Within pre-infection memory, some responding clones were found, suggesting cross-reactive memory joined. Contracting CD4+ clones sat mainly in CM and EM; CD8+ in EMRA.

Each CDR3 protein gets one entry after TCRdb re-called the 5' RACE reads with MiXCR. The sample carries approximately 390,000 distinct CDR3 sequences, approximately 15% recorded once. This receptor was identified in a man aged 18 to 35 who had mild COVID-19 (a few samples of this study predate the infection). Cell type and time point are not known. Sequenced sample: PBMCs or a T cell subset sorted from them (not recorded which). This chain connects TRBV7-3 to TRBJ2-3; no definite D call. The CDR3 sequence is CASSLSATMADTQYF. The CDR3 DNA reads TGTGCCAGCAGCTTAAGTGCGACAATGGCAGATACGCAGTATTTT.